The 10 T cell receptor beta chains below come from one sample, sequenced in a study of post-analysis software for immune sequencing data. Points from the study as a whole: Roughly five TRBV segments were significantly more frequent in patients than in controls. TRBV5-6, TRBV5-1 and TRBV20-1 were among these segments.

Unique molecular identifiers had been added to the TCR beta cDNA libraries. TCRdb re-derived calls from the PCR reads in MiXCR, one entry per CDR3 protein. In the table there are a few hundred thousand distinct CDR3 sequences, around a third of which are singletons. Their specific antigens are unknown. The specimen sequenced was blood. All receptors come from a girl aged 5-17 years with multiple sclerosis.

This clonotype was seen only a few times. V and J are TRBV6-2 or TRBV6-3 and TRBJ1-1; D is ambiguous. Trimming removed 2 bases from V and 6 bases from J, with 16 bases in between. The germline V gene encodes CDR1 MNHEY and CDR2 SVGEGT. This CDR3 region has 15 residues. The DNA for the CDR3 is TGTGCCAGCAGTTACCTATTCCTGACCATCTCTGAAGCTTTCTTT. Translated, it gives CASSYLFLTISEAFF.

V usage is TRBV6-6 and J usage is TRBJ2-7; TRBD1 might be the D (5 bases). CDR1 and CDR2 from the germline V gene are MNHNY and SVGAGI (reference sequence). The CDR3 is 14 residues long. The V gene lost 7 bases and the J gene lost 0 bases, with 13 bases spanning the gap. The CDR3 sequence is CASTSSDNSYEQYF. The CDR3, as DNA: TGTGCCAGCACCTCTTCGGACAACTCCTACGAGCAGTACTTC.

The V gene is TRBV4-2, the J gene TRBJ1-1; D is possibly TRBD1 (6 bases). The CDR3 totals 15 residues. V lost 1 base and J lost 8, with 17 bases in between. CDR1 and CDR2 from the germline V gene are LGHNA and YNFKEQ. The CDR3 reads CASSQVRTDLMEAFF. The CDR3 DNA follows: TGTGCCAGCAGCCAAGTCCGGACAGATTTGATGGAAGCTTTCTTT.

On this clonotype: Relative to the germline gene, one junction end is altered; a read error may explain this. The chain links TRBV12-3 or TRBV12-4 to TRBJ2-1, with 12 positions matching TRBD1. CDR3 length equals 14 residues. The CDR3: CANSSGQGAVEQFF. CDR3 nucleotides: TGTGCCAACAGTTCGGGACAGGGGGCGGTTGAGCAGTTCTTC.

V gene TRBV24-1 combines with J gene TRBJ2-5; D may be TRBD1 (5 bases). CDR1 is KGHDR and CDR2 is SFDVKD in the germline V gene. CDR3 length equals 20 residues. V shed 4 bases and J shed 11 bases, with 37 bases lying between them. The CDR3 protein is CATSDRKDDRGPGSYNEQYF. For the CDR3, the DNA is TGTGCCACCAGTGACCGAAAGGACGATAGGGGCCCGGGCTCCTACAATGAGCAGTACTTC.

The chain links TRBV12-3 or TRBV12-4 to TRBJ2-3, with TRBD1 identical over 7 bases. The CDR3 has 19 amino acids. V shed 4 bases, J shed 5 bases, and the junction held 21 bases outside the gene matches. CDR3 sequence reads: CASSSSVRRDRSDQDTQYF. As DNA, the CDR3 is TGTGCCAGCAGTTCTTCTGTAAGACGGGACAGATCGGACCAAGATACGCAGTATTTT.

In its sample, this clonotype was seen once. This chain links TRBV19 with TRBJ2-5; no firm D call. The CDR3 extends over 14 amino acids. Trimming cost V 7 bases and J 0 bases, with 12 bases left between them. Germline V gene lookup returns CDR1 LNHDA and CDR2 SQIVND (reference sequence). CDR3 region: CASMDPVDQETQYF. The CDR3 nucleotides read TGTGCCAGTATGGACCCCGTGGACCAAGAGACCCAGTACTTC.

This clonotype was counted a few times. J is TRBJ1-2 and V is TRBV9, with TRBD1 as a possible D gene (5 bases). The germline V and J ends were trimmed by 0 bases and 0 bases, with 9 bases remaining between them. From germline, CDR1 is SGDLS and CDR2 YYNGEE. This CDR3 spans 15 amino acids. CDR3 DNA sequence: TGTGCCAGCAGCGTAGAGACAGCAGCTAACTATGGCTACACCTTC. Translation gives CASSVETAANYGYTF. Variable domain in full (rest from reference TRBV9 and TRBJ1-2): DSGVTQTPKHLITATGQRVTLRCSPRSGDLSVYWYQQSLDQGLQFLIQYYNGEERAKGNILERFSAQQFPDLHSELNLSSLELGDSALYFCASSVETAANYGYTFGSGTRLTVV.

This clonotype was seen once. This chain joins TRBV30 and TRBJ2-7; TRBD1 matches 10 bases. The CDR3 is 15 residues long. V lost 1 base, J lost 1 base, and 4 bases stayed unmatched. The germline CDR1 and CDR2 sequences are GTSNPN and SVGIG (reference sequence). The CDR3 coding sequence is TGTGCCTGGAGTGAGGGACAGGGGCCTTCCTACGAGCAGTACTTC. The encoded protein is CAWSEGQGPSYEQYF.

This chain uses TRBV7-8 with TRBJ2-3; 7 nucleotides line up with TRBD2. J gave up 9 bases and V 5 bases, and 5 bases lay outside the gene matches. The CDR3 is made up of 12 amino acids. Germline V lookup: CDR1 SGHVS, CDR2 FQNEAQ. The DNA of the CDR3 is TGTGCCAGCAGCGGGGAGGGAAAAACGCAGTATTTT. Its protein product is CASSGEGKTQYF.